This TCR beta chain is from a study of beta chain features in type 1 diabetes. Investigators reverse transcribed all isolated RNA, so they sequenced expressed TCRB transcripts. TCRdb's copy holds only in-frame clones and misses some; the assay was immunoSEQ multiplex PCR. The table lists some 60,000 clones, around three fifths of them singletons. Unmatched junction bases numbered 17, after V lost 3 bases and J lost 0 bases. CDR1 and CDR2 (germline): LGHNT, FRNRAP. There are 19 residues in the CDR3. Sequenced: Tregs from blood. The sequence derives from a woman between 18 and 29 years old in good health. The chain uses TRBV12-5 and TRBJ2-7; 7 bases map to TRBD1. As DNA, the CDR3 is TGTGCTAGTGGTTTTCGGACCTCAGAGACAGGGCTGAGCTCCTACGAGCAGTACTTC. Encoded protein: CASGFRTSETGLSSYEQYF. The full variable domain, completed using reference TRBV12-5 and TRBJ2-7, is DARVTQTPRHKVTEMGQEVTMRCQPILGHNTVFWYRQTMMQGLELLAYFRNRAPLDDSGMPKDRFSAEMPDATLATLKIQPSEPRDSAVYFCASGFRTSETGLSSYEQYFGPGTRLTVT.